A single sample is the source of the 32 T cell receptor beta chains below, sequenced in a study of T cell changes during pregnancy in multiple sclerosis. Libraries were prepared by immunoSEQ multiplex PCR; TCRdb keeps only in-frame clonotypes and omits some of them. The sample has over 75,000 clones; approximately 92% are singletons. The source was peripheral blood, collected in the first trimester of pregnancy. These receptor sequences come from a female donor with multiple sclerosis, enrolled in a pregnancy study.

The gene calls are TRBV4-1 and TRBJ1-2; D remains ambiguous. V dropped 0 bases and J dropped 0 bases, with 8 bases sitting between them. Germline loops: CDR1 MGHRA, CDR2 YSYEKL. This CDR3 contains 15 residues. CDR3 loop: CASSQEANTNYGYTF. CDR3 DNA sequence: TGCGCCAGCAGCCAAGAAGCGAATACTAACTATGGCTACACCTTC.

The chain links TRBV5-1 to TRBJ1-2, with 9 bases identical to TRBD1. The CDR3 is made up of 14 amino acids. Germline V gene sequence: CDR1 SGHRS, CDR2 YFSETQ. V lost 0 bases and J lost 4; bases outside the gene matches: 1. The CDR3 nucleotides are TGCGCCAGCAGCTTGGACAGGGGGCTCTATGGCTACACCTTC. It encodes CASSLDRGLYGYTF.

In this sample, this clone turned up a few times. The chain uses TRBV19 and TRBJ1-2; TRBD1 matches at 12 bases. Germline trimming cut 5 bases from V and 8 bases from J; bases unmatched to any gene: 12. The CDR3 covers 16 residues. The germline V gene has CDR1 LNHDA and CDR2 SQIVND (reference sequence). The CDR3 DNA reads as TGTGCCAGTAGTTCTCTACCGGGACAGGGGGCGCGAGGCTACACCTTC. This gives the protein CASSSLPGQGARGYTF.

The rearrangement joins TRBV28 to TRBJ1-5; no clear D gene. Trimming cost V 7 bases and J 3 bases, with 13 bases left between them. Germline V gene sequence: CDR1 MDHEN, CDR2 SYDVKM. The CDR3 is 14 residues long. CDR3 sequence reads: CASTKTGVNQPQHF. CDR3 DNA sequence: TGTGCCAGCACCAAAACTGGTGTCAATCAGCCCCAGCATTTT.

The rearrangement uses TRBV5-6 and TRBJ1-2; D gene unclear. The V end was cut by 2 bases, the J end by 1 base, with 9 bases between. CDR1 is SGHDT and CDR2 is YYEEEE in the germline V gene. The CDR3 covers 14 residues. Written as DNA, the CDR3 is TGTGCCAGCAGCTTTTTTCAGAATAACTATGGCTACACCTTC. Its translation is CASSFFQNNYGYTF.

The CDR3 reads CASSPLKGRTGELFF. The CDR3 DNA reads TGTGCCAGCAGTCCCTTGAAGGGGAGGACCGGGGAGCTGTTTTTT. The V and J genes are TRBV11-2 and TRBJ2-2; TRBD2 might be the D (6 bases). The CDR3 is made up of 15 amino acids. CDR1 and CDR2 from the germline V gene are SGHAT and FQNNGV. The V end was cut by 6 bases, the J end by 5 bases, with 16 bases between. The entire variable domain, with the rest obtained from reference TRBV11-2 and TRBJ2-2, is as follows: EAGVAQSPRYKIIEKRQSVAFWCNPISGHATLYWYQQILGQGPKLLIQFQNNGVVDDSQLPKDRFSAERLKGVDSTLKIQPAKLEDSAVYLCASSPLKGRTGELFFGEGSRLTVL.

The chain has TRBV27 and TRBJ2-7; the D gene is possibly TRBD1 (5 bases). V lost 5 bases and J 4 bases, leaving 18 bases between the germline ends. Germline V lookup: CDR1 MNHEY, CDR2 SMNVEV (reference sequence). This CDR3 region has 15 residues. The CDR3 region is CASSPQAGSGYEQYF. The CDR3 region has the DNA TGTGCCAGCAGTCCGCAGGCAGGGTCTGGATACGAGCAGTACTTC.

The J gene is TRBJ1-3, the V gene TRBV7-6; maybe TRBD1 (5 bases). The CDR3 covers 16 residues. V was shortened by 3 bases and J by 1 base, with 13 bases between the two germline ends. In germline, CDR1 is SGHVS, CDR2 FNYEAQ. The CDR3 DNA follows: TGTGCCAGCAGCTTGGGGGGGTCGGGGTCTGGAAACACCATATATTTT. Translating it yields CASSLGGSGSGNTIYF.

The genes are TRBV6-1 and TRBJ2-1; possible D gene TRBD1, 6 bases. Per germline, CDR1 MNHNS and CDR2 SASEGT. V shed 4 bases and J shed 1 base, with 8 bases lying between them. The CDR3 has 14 residues. In DNA form, the CDR3 reads TGTGCCAGCAGTGGGGACATATCCTACAATGAGCAGTTCTTC. Its translation: CASSGDISYNEQFF.

Here the CDR3 DNA reads TGTGCCAGCAGTTTATTAGAGATGGAGACCCAGTACTTC. Encoded protein: CASSLLEMETQYF. The chain couples TRBV28 to TRBJ2-5; D is ambiguous. The CDR3 has 13 amino acids. Trimming cost V 1 base and J 5 bases, with 8 bases left between them. Germline V CDR1 and CDR2: MDHEN, SYDVKM.

The chain carries TRBV5-4 and TRBJ1-3; D unclear. This CDR3 has 14 residues. V lost 0 bases and J lost 1, with 5 bases in between. The V gene's germline CDR1 is SGHNT and CDR2 YYREEE (reference sequence). DNA of the CDR3: TGTGCCAGCAGCTTGGAACTTTCTGGAAACACCATATATTTT. Amino acids: CASSLELSGNTIYF.

This chain uses TRBV6-6 with TRBJ2-2, with a weak D call TRBD1 (5 bases). The length of the CDR3 is 12 residues. Germline CDR1 reads MNHNY; CDR2 reads SVGAGI (reference sequence). Trimming stripped 6 bases from V and 7 bases from J, with 9 bases between. CDR3 in DNA: TGTGCCAGCAGAACAGGTGGCGGGGAGCTGTTTTTT. Translated: CASRTGGGELFF.

This rearrangement joins TRBV7-9 to TRBJ2-2; TRBD2 aligns across 7 bases. The germline CDR1 and CDR2 sequences are SEHNR and FQNEAQ (reference sequence). There are 15 residues in the CDR3. V dropped 3 bases and J dropped 7; count of bases not matched to a gene: 8. The CDR3 loop is CASSLFTSVDGELFF. The DNA for the CDR3 is TGTGCCAGCAGCTTGTTCACTAGCGTTGACGGGGAGCTGTTTTTT.

This CDR3 reads CASSATSGRSYNEQFF. CDR3 DNA sequence: TGTGCCAGTAGTGCTACTAGCGGGCGCTCCTACAATGAGCAGTTCTTC. This chain uses TRBV19 with TRBJ2-1; TRBD2 aligns across 9 bases. V shed 5 bases and J 0 bases; nucleotides not matched to a gene: 5. The V gene's germline CDR1 is LNHDA and CDR2 SQIVND (reference sequence). CDR3 length equals 16 residues.

This chain joins TRBV6-6 and TRBJ2-7, with TRBD1 matching 12 bases. The V segment lost 6 bases and the J segment 9 bases; nucleotides outside the gene matches: 12. Germline assignment: CDR1 MNHNY and CDR2 SVGAGI (reference sequence). CDR3 length: 15 amino acids. CDR3 in DNA: TGTGCCAGCAGCCCCTCCCGGGACAGGGGGCGCCGGCAGTACTTC. Translating it yields CASSPSRDRGRRQYF.

The V and J genes are TRBV5-6 and TRBJ2-3; 11 bases match TRBD2. Germline CDR1 is SGHDT and CDR2 is YYEEEE. V shed 9 bases and J 5 bases; nucleotides not matched to a gene: 5. The CDR3 runs 13 residues. Written as DNA, the CDR3 is TGTGCCACTAGCGGGAGGTTTGTAGATACGCAGTATTTT. It yields the protein CATSGRFVDTQYF.

This sequence joins TRBV11-3 and TRBJ2-7; TRBD1 aligns across 7 bases. Trimming at V came to 4 bases and at J to 5 bases, leaving 8 bases not matched to a gene. The CDR3 runs to 14 residues. Germline CDR1 reads SGHNT; CDR2 reads YENEEA. CDR3 in amino acids: CASSSTGNLDEQYF. DNA of the CDR3: TGTGCCAGCAGCTCGACAGGGAATTTAGACGAGCAGTACTTC.

This sequence joins TRBV28 and TRBJ2-1; 10 nucleotides line up with TRBD2. The CDR3 length is 19 residues. CDR1 is MDHEN, CDR2 SYDVKM, per germline. Germline trimming cut 3 bases from V and 6 bases from J; bases unmatched to any gene: 17. DNA for the CDR3: TGTGCCAGCAGTTTCAAGAGCGGGAGGGCTCTATACCCGGGCAATGAGCAGTTCTTC. It encodes CASSFKSGRALYPGNEQFF.

The genes are TRBV27 and TRBJ2-3; 9 bases fit TRBD1. Germline CDR1 and CDR2: MNHEY and SMNVEV (reference sequence). This CDR3 has 16 amino acids. After removal of 6 bases from V and 6 bases from J, the junction contained 13 bases not matched to a gene. Here the CDR3 reads CASSLGSGTGSDTQYF. DNA for the CDR3: TGTGCCAGCAGCTTGGGGTCCGGGACAGGGTCCGATACGCAGTATTTT.

The chain links TRBV19 to TRBJ2-6, with D hard to call. From germline, CDR1 is LNHDA and CDR2 SQIVND (reference sequence). The CDR3 has 19 residues. Trimming removed 5 bases at V and 1 base at J, with 21 bases between. The CDR3 is CASSSRVLLRLSGANVLTF. The CDR3 DNA sequence: TGTGCCAGTAGTTCCCGGGTCCTACTGCGACTTTCTGGGGCCAACGTCCTGACTTTC.

J is TRBJ2-1 and V is TRBV27, with D hard to call. Per the germline V gene, CDR1 is MNHEY and CDR2 is SMNVEV (reference sequence). The CDR3 covers 12 residues. V was shortened by 6 bases and J by 7 bases, with 10 bases between the two germline ends. The CDR3 spells CASRTTINEQFF. The DNA of the CDR3 is TGTGCCAGCAGAACCACTATAAATGAGCAGTTCTTC.

This chain links TRBV28 with TRBJ1-5, with TRBD1 identical over 7 bases. V gave up 7 bases and J gave up 3 bases; unmatched junction bases: 12. This CDR3 contains 16 residues. Germline V gene lookup returns CDR1 MDHEN and CDR2 SYDVKM. CDR3 bases: TGTGCCAGCAACACTGGGCCGGGACAGCTCAATCAGCCCCAGCATTTT. Encoded protein: CASNTGPGQLNQPQHF.

This clone was seen only once. The chain links TRBV5-4 to TRBJ2-2; 9 nucleotides agree with TRBD2. There are 15 residues in the CDR3. J was trimmed by 2 bases and V by 5 bases; bases with no gene match: 4. Looked up from germline, CDR1 is SGHNT and CDR2 is YYREEE (reference sequence). The CDR3 region is CASSYSGSNTGELFF. The CDR3 DNA is TGTGCCAGCAGTTATAGCGGGAGCAACACCGGGGAGCTGTTTTTT.

V gene TRBV7-8 combines with J gene TRBJ2-1; 10 bases are shared with TRBD2. The CDR3 is 19 amino acids. Germline CDR1 and CDR2: SGHVS and FQNEAQ. V shed 5 bases and J 7 bases; nucleotides not matched to a gene: 20. The CDR3 reads CASSRIRSGRPNQRNEQFF. CDR3 DNA sequence: TGTGCCAGCAGCCGGATTCGTAGCGGGAGGCCAAACCAGAGGAATGAGCAGTTCTTC.

The genes are TRBV4-2 and TRBJ2-5, with D possibly TRBD2 on 6 matching bases. This CDR3 is built from 17 residues. Germline lookup yields CDR1 LGHNA and CDR2 YNFKEQ. V gave up 3 bases and J gave up 3 bases, with 20 bases separating them. The CDR3 protein is CASSQERAVSSEETQYF. CDR3 coding DNA: TGTGCCAGCAGCCAGGAGCGGGCGGTTAGCTCCGAAGAGACCCAGTACTTC.

The chain combines TRBV7-9 with TRBJ1-1; D is uncertain. Between the trimmed V and J ends, which lost 5 bases and 7 bases, there was a span of 11 bases. This CDR3 is 12 amino acids long. Germline CDR1 and CDR2: SEHNR and FQNEAQ (reference sequence). CDR3 residues: CASSALRIEAFF. In DNA form, the CDR3 reads TGTGCCAGCAGCGCGCTCAGGATTGAAGCTTTCTTT.

This chain connects TRBV5-4 to TRBJ2-7; D is possibly TRBD1 (5 bases). The CDR3 spans 13 residues. V shed 4 bases and J shed 1 base, with 9 bases lying between them. Germline V gives CDR1 SGHNT, CDR2 YYREEE (reference sequence). The CDR3 DNA reads TGTGCCAGCAGCGTCAGGGCGTCCTACGAGCAGTACTTC. The encoded protein is CASSVRASYEQYF.

The chain joins TRBV27 to TRBJ1-5, with TRBD1 matching 7 bases. The length of the CDR3 is 15 residues. V was clipped by 4 bases and J by 1 base; unmatched bases: 4. Per the germline V gene, CDR1 is MNHEY and CDR2 is SMNVEV (reference sequence). CDR3: CASSYGTDSNQPQHF. The CDR3 DNA is TGTGCCAGCAGTTACGGGACAGACAGCAATCAGCCCCAGCATTTT.

The chain uses TRBV30 and TRBJ2-2; 11 bases line up with TRBD2. From germline, CDR1 is GTSNPN and CDR2 SVGIG (reference sequence). J was trimmed by 6 bases and V by 0 bases; bases with no gene match: 15. The CDR3 runs to 19 residues. The DNA of the CDR3 is TGTGCCTGGAGTGTCACCGACCCTCAACTAGCGGGAGATTCCGGGGAGCTGTTTTTT. It specifies CAWSVTDPQLAGDSGELFF.

The chain carries TRBV7-6 and TRBJ2-7, with 9 bases identical to TRBD1. With 1 base clipped from V and 1 base from J, the junction kept 5 bases outside the gene matches. Germline loops: CDR1 SGHVS, CDR2 FNYEAQ. The CDR3 runs to 16 residues. This chain's CDR3 is CASSLGPGQGSYEQYF. The CDR3 region has the DNA TGTGCCAGCAGCTTAGGCCCGGGACAGGGATCCTACGAGCAGTACTTC.

The CDR3 DNA reads TGTGCCAGCGGAAGCGTGGTTGGAGAGACCCAGTACTTC. Translated, it gives CASGSVVGETQYF. This sequence joins TRBV19 and TRBJ2-5, with D unclear. V was cut by 9 bases and J by 4 bases, with 15 bases left in between. The germline gives CDR1 LNHDA, CDR2 SQIVND (reference sequence). The CDR3 has 13 amino acids.

This clone was detected only a few times. CDR3 sequence: CAWSGPAGTQYF. The CDR3, as DNA: TGTGCCTGGAGTGGGCCTGCAGGGACCCAGTACTTC. The chain joins TRBV30 to TRBJ2-5, with no clear D. The CDR3 consists of 12 residues. The germline V gene encodes CDR1 GTSNPN and CDR2 SVGIG (reference sequence). The V and J ends lost 1 base and 7 bases respectively, with 10 bases between them.